This T cell receptor (beta chain) came from a study of blood T cell repertoires in COVID-19. As for the study in general: From T cells, B-cell-depleted T cells, or PBMCs came the material, which was cDNA or gDNA.

This CDR3 region has 14 residues. Trimming cost V 4 bases and J 5 bases, with 15 bases left between them. The V gene's germline CDR1 is SGDLS and CDR2 YYNGEE. Patients from Seattle were sampled longitudinally, starting during active infection. As handled by the study authors: Estimates of nucleated cell counts were drawn from the amplification of reference gene primers. The protocol was immunoSEQ multiplex PCR, while the TCRdb copy is restricted to in-frame clones and leaves out a portion. D and trimming were read from the DNA, whereas the V and J calls and clone size are those reported in that table. Here the sample spans 100,000 to 150,000 clones, roughly nine tenths being singletons.

The chain combines TRBV9 with TRBJ2-5; D uncertain. Material for sequencing was peripheral blood. The sequence was collected from a man aged 50-59 years with COVID-19, enrolled during active disease. The CDR3 reads CASSQVLKLETQYF. The CDR3 DNA sequence: TGTGCCAGCAGCCAGGTACTGAAGCTTGAGACCCAGTACTTC. Drawing the rest from reference TRBV9 and TRBJ2-5, the complete variable domain is DSGVTQTPKHLITATGQRVTLRCSPRSGDLSVYWYQQSLDQGLQFLIQYYNGEERAKGNILERFSAQQFPDLHSELNLSSLELGDSALYFCASSQVLKLETQYFGPGTRLLVL.